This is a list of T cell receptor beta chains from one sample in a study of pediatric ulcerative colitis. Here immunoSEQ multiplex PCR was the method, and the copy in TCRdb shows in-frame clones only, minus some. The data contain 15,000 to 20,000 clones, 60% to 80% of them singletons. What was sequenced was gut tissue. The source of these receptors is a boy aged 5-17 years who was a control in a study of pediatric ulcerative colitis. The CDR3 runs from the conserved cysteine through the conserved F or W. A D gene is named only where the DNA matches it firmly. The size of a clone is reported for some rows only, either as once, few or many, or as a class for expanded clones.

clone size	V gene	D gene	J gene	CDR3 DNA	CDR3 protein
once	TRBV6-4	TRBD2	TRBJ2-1	TGTGCCAGCAGCGGGACTACCTCGGACTCCTACAATGAGCAGTTCTTC	CASSGTTSDSYNEQFF
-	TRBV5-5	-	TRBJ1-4	TGTGCCAGCAGCTTAACAGGGACTAATGAAAAACTGTTTTTT	CASSLTGTNEKLFF
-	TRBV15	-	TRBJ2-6	TGTGCCACCAGCAGGCCCGAGGGGTCTGGGGCCAACGTCCTGACTTTC	CATSRPEGSGANVLTF
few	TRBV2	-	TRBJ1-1	TGTGCCAGCAGGGGTAACTTGGAGATCGGCACTGAAGCTTTCTTT	CASRGNLEIGTEAFF
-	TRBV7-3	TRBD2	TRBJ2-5	TGTGCCAGCAGCAGAGGGACTAGCGGGTATTTAATGGAAGAGACCCAGTACTTC	CASSRGTSGYLMEETQYF
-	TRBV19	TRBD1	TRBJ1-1	TGTGCCAGTAGTATAGACCCTGGTTACCGGGACAGGGGGACCATGAACACTGAAGCTTTCTTT	CASSIDPGYRDRGTMNTEAFF
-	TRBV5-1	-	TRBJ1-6	TGCGCCAGCAGGAGGGGCTTCATGGAAAGTTCACCCCTCCACTTT	CASRRGFMESSPLHF
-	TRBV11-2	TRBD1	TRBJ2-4	TGTGCCAGCAGCCCCGACAGGGAGCTAAACATTCAGTACTTC	CASSPDRELNIQYF
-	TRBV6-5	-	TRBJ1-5	TGTGCCAGCGAGGGAGGGGCAGATCAGCCCCAGCATTTT	CASEGGADQPQHF
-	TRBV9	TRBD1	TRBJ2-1	TGTGCCAGCAGCGTAGCAGGGGGCAATGAGCAGTTCTTC	CASSVAGGNEQFF
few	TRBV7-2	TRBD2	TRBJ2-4	TGTGCCAGCAGCGCGGGACTAGCGGGGGTTAACATTCAGTACTTC	CASSAGLAGVNIQYF
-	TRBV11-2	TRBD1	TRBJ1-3	TGTGCCAGCAGCTTAAAGGGGGCTCAGTCTGGAAACACCATATATTTT	CASSLKGAQSGNTIYF
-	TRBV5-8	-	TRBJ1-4	TGTGCCAGCAGCTTGGCGGGGGGCGAAAAACTGTTTTTT	CASSLAGGEKLFF